Following are 19 T cell receptor beta chains from one sample sequenced in a study of T cells in Graves' hyperthyroidism and ophthalmopathy. Amplification yielded TCR beta CDR3 regions, with RNA transcripts as the source. An initial round of RT-PCR targeting the TCR CDR3 relied on the HTBI primer set. TCRdb recomputed calls from the multiplex PCR reads with MiXCR, one row per CDR3 protein. The sample includes around 540,000 distinct CDR3 sequences, just over 45% of them seen just once. Material: peripheral blood or thyroid tissue (not recorded which). The source of these receptors is a young woman with Graves' hyperthyroidism.

The gene calls are TRBV7-2 and TRBJ2-2; no clear D gene. CDR3 length: 14 residues. Between the trimmed V and J ends, which lost 2 bases and 4 bases, there was a span of 8 bases. Looked up from germline, CDR1 is SGHTA and CDR2 is FQGNSA. This CDR3 is CASSLRLITGELFF. As DNA, the CDR3 is TGTGCCAGCAGCTTAAGGCTGATCACCGGGGAGCTGTTTTTT.

The V and J genes are TRBV29-1 and TRBJ1-2; 9 bases line up with TRBD1. CDR3 length: 13 amino acids. The V segment lost 7 bases and the J segment 2 bases; nucleotides outside the gene matches: 5. CDR1 is SQVTM, CDR2 ANQGSEA, per germline. The CDR3 DNA reads as TGCAGCGGAAAGACAGGGGGGAACTATGGCTACACCTTC. It codes for CSGKTGGNYGYTF.

This clonotype was observed a few times. The chain carries TRBV20-1 and TRBJ1-4, with unresolved D. The germline V gene has CDR1 DFQATT and CDR2 SNEGSKA (reference sequence). This CDR3 region has 13 residues. The V and J ends lost 0 bases and 5 bases respectively, with 7 bases between them. CDR3 residues: CSAREDWNEKLFF. DNA for the CDR3: TGCAGTGCTAGAGAGGATTGGAATGAAAAACTGTTTTTT.

The CDR3 loop is CASSEFRGGGPKQYF. CDR3 DNA: TGTGCCAGCAGTGAATTCCGGGGGGGAGGGCCTAAACAGTACTTC. V gene TRBV6-6 combines with J gene TRBJ2-5, with 8 bases that match TRBD2. Trimming removed 5 bases from V and 11 bases from J; junction bases left unmatched: 16. From germline, CDR1 is MNHNY and CDR2 SVGAGI (reference sequence). The CDR3 contains 15 residues.

At least ten counts were recorded for this clonotype. The chain uses TRBV20-1 and TRBJ2-5; 9 positions agree with TRBD2. V was clipped by 1 base and J by 3 bases; unmatched bases: 0. The CDR3 sequence is 13 residues long. CDR1 DFQATT and CDR2 SNEGSKA come from the germline V gene (reference sequence). The CDR3 DNA is TGCAGTGCTAGAGGACTAGCGGAAGAGACCCAGTACTTC. Its protein is CSARGLAEETQYF.

This clonotype was counted between two and nine times. J is TRBJ2-5 and V is TRBV12-5; no reliable D call. CDR1 LGHNT and CDR2 FRNRAP come from the germline V gene. With 6 bases removed from V and 5 bases from J, the gap between germline ends came to 7 bases. This CDR3 has 11 residues. DNA of the CDR3: TGTGCTAGTGGCCCTCTGGAGACCCAGTACTTC. Translating it yields CASGPLETQYF.

This clonotype came up many times. The chain combines TRBV25-1 with TRBJ2-7, with TRBD1 matching over 8 bases. CDR3 size: 12 residues. J gave up 6 bases and V 6 bases, and 4 bases lay outside the gene matches. Germline-derived CDR1 and CDR2 are MGHDK and SYGVNS. The CDR3 DNA follows: TGTGCCAGCAGACGACAGGGGTTCGAGCAGTACTTC. The encoded protein is CASRRQGFEQYF.

This clonotype was picked up many times. The V gene is TRBV4-1, the J gene TRBJ1-6; D unclear. CDR1 MGHRA and CDR2 YSYEKL come from the germline V gene. This CDR3 is 14 amino acids long. V was clipped by 8 bases and J by 8 bases, with 16 bases between them. The CDR3, as DNA: TGCGCCAGCGGTCGGCCGCGGTGGGATTCACCCCTCCACTTT. Translating gives CASGRPRWDSPLHF.

This clonotype turned up a few times. The chain recombines TRBV7-9 with TRBJ1-1, with D unclear. The CDR3 length is 14 residues. Germline assignment: CDR1 SEHNR and CDR2 FQNEAQ (reference sequence). V shed 5 bases and J shed 1 base, with 11 bases lying between them. CDR3 region: CASSLTRANTEAFF. CDR3 bases: TGTGCCAGCAGCCTGACGCGGGCGAACACTGAAGCTTTCTTT.

This clonotype was observed at least ten times. The rearrangement links TRBV10-3 to TRBJ2-5; D gene ambiguous. This CDR3 is 14 amino acids long. Deletions cut 3 bases from V and 0 bases from J, with 8 bases between. CDR1 ENHRY and CDR2 SYGVKD come from the germline V gene. The DNA of the CDR3 is TGTGCCATCAGTGAATTTGGGAACCAAGAGACCCAGTACTTC. It yields the protein CAISEFGNQETQYF.

The J gene is TRBJ2-7, the V gene TRBV6-1; D unresolved. This CDR3 comprises 14 residues. Germline lookup yields CDR1 MNHNS and CDR2 SASEGT. V gave up 8 bases and J gave up 7 bases, with 21 bases separating them. DNA of the CDR3: TGTGCCAGCTCACTCAGAAAGGGATTGGATGAGCAGTACTTC. Translated, it gives CASSLRKGLDEQYF.

This chain joins TRBV15 and TRBJ2-6; D uncertain. The CDR3 contains 15 residues. With 5 bases removed from V and 3 bases from J, the gap between germline ends came to 11 bases. CDR1 LNHNV and CDR2 YYDKDF come from the germline V gene (reference sequence). The CDR3, as DNA: TGTGCCACCAGCCGGACGACCGATGGGGCCAACGTCCTGACTTTC. Translated: CATSRTTDGANVLTF.

The chain has TRBV15 and TRBJ1-2, with D possibly being TRBD1 (5 bases). Trimming removed 4 bases from V and 2 bases from J, with 11 bases in between. Germline CDR1 reads LNHNV; CDR2 reads YYDKDF (reference sequence). There are 14 residues in the CDR3. CDR3 in DNA: TGTGCCACCAGCACCCGACAGACCAACTATGGCTACACCTTC. This sequence encodes CATSTRQTNYGYTF.

A remark on this clonotype: A much larger clone lies a single base off, so this may be a read error. The chain uses TRBV7-2 and TRBJ1-5, with a tentative D call TRBD1 (5 bases). Per germline, CDR1 SGHTA and CDR2 FQGNSA. The CDR3 extends over 16 amino acids. The CDR3 nucleotides are TGTGCCAGCAGCTTAGCGAGGGGAGTGAGCAGTCAGCCCCAGCATTTT. It encodes CASSLARGVSSQPQHF.

The genes are TRBV7-2 and TRBJ1-4; possible D gene TRBD1, 6 bases. This CDR3 has 15 amino acids. Germline V gene lookup returns CDR1 SGHTA and CDR2 FQGNSA. The ends were cut back, 5 bases at V and 2 bases at J, with 12 bases in the middle. CDR3 protein: CASSTTGYTNEKLFF. The CDR3 DNA reads as TGTGCCAGCAGCACCACAGGGTACACTAATGAAAAACTGTTTTTT.

There are many counts of this clonotype. The chain employs TRBV10-1 and TRBJ1-1; D remains ambiguous. Germline CDR1 is WNHNN and CDR2 is SYGVQD (reference sequence). This CDR3 spans 14 amino acids. Trimming shortened V by 2 bases and J by 0 bases, and 7 bases separated the two germline ends. The CDR3 region has the DNA TGCGCCAGCAGTGAGACCACAGTGAACACTGAAGCTTTCTTT. It yields the protein CASSETTVNTEAFF.

The chain joins TRBV20-1 to TRBJ2-7; the match to TRBD2 covers 10 bases. The CDR3 covers 15 residues. J gave up 6 bases and V 3 bases, and 11 bases lay outside the gene matches. CDR1 is DFQATT, CDR2 SNEGSKA, per germline (reference sequence). The CDR3, as DNA: TGCAGTGCTAGTCGGACTAGCGGTACGGTCGGCGAGCAGTACTTC. Encoded protein: CSASRTSGTVGEQYF.

The rearrangement joins TRBV7-8 to TRBJ1-6; D call uncertain. V dropped 5 bases and J dropped 10 bases, with 12 bases sitting between them. Germline V gene lookup returns CDR1 SGHVS and CDR2 FQNEAQ. The length of the CDR3 is 13 residues. The CDR3 region has the DNA TGTGCCAGCAGCCTCTACGGGGTATCACCCCTCCACTTT. It translates to CASSLYGVSPLHF.

Only a few counts were recorded for this clonotype. The V call is TRBV6-1, the J call TRBJ2-7; a weak D match, TRBD2 (6 bases). Germline CDR1 reads MNHNS; CDR2 reads SASEGT. The CDR3 runs 12 residues. V was shortened by 5 bases and J by 6 bases, with 11 bases between the two germline ends. The CDR3 nucleotides are TGTGCCAGCAGTCGCCGACTAGGCGAGCAGTACTTC. Translation: CASSRRLGEQYF.